Listed here are 30 T cell receptor beta chains from one sample, sequenced in a study of OX40 agonist ivuxolimab in advanced cancers. The method was immunoSEQ multiplex PCR; TCRdb's version includes in-frame clones alone and lacks a portion of them. Among tens of thousands of clones listed, approximately 90% were seen once. The starting material was CD4+ or CD8+ T cells sorted from blood, obtained in a trial of the OX40 agonist ivuxolimab. Source of these receptors: an adult with an advanced solid tumor such as melanoma, head and neck, liver or kidney cancer.

The rearrangement uses TRBV4-2 and TRBJ1-5, with D possibly matching TRBD1 (5 bases). The V end was cut by 8 bases, the J end by 2 bases, with 10 bases between. CDR1 and CDR2 from the germline V gene are LGHNA and YNFKEQ. The CDR3 totals 13 residues. CDR3 nucleotide sequence: TGTGCCAGCCACCAGGGTGGCAATCAGCCCCAGCATTTT. Translating gives CASHQGGNQPQHF.

The genes are TRBV10-2 and TRBJ1-3; D remains ambiguous. In germline, CDR1 is WSHSY, CDR2 SAAADI. V was clipped by 5 bases and J by 7 bases, with 15 bases between them. The CDR3 runs 14 residues. CDR3 residues: CASSPTGMRNTIYF. The CDR3 DNA sequence: TGCGCCAGCAGTCCCACGGGGATGCGGAACACCATATATTTT.

V is TRBV7-2 and J is TRBJ2-1; maybe TRBD2 (5 bases). V lost 7 bases and J lost 4, with 14 bases in between. Germline CDR1 is SGHTA and CDR2 is FQGNSA. CDR3 length equals 14 residues. The CDR3: CASTWVAPYNEQFF. As DNA, the CDR3 is TGTGCCAGCACCTGGGTAGCGCCTTACAATGAGCAGTTCTTC.

V usage is TRBV19 and J usage is TRBJ1-5, with D tentatively TRBD1 (6 bases). The CDR3 extends over 17 amino acids. With 6 bases removed from V and 4 bases from J, the gap between germline ends came to 22 bases. Germline CDR1 LNHDA, CDR2 SQIVND (reference sequence). CDR3 protein: CASSLSRTERTNQPQHF. The CDR3 DNA is TGTGCCAGTAGCCTCAGCCGGACAGAAAGGACGAATCAGCCCCAGCATTTT.

This clone was seen a handful of times. The chain employs TRBV18 and TRBJ1-2; 11 bases match TRBD1. V was clipped by 0 bases and J by 4 bases; unmatched bases: 1. The CDR3 contains 15 residues. The germline CDR1 and CDR2 sequences are KGHSH and LQKENI. The CDR3 spells CASSPPGQGGYGYTF. CDR3 nucleotide sequence: TGTGCCAGCTCACCACCGGGACAGGGGGGCTATGGCTACACCTTC.

This clone turned up a few times. The chain has TRBV4-1 and TRBJ1-1; D not certain. Germline V gene data show CDR1 as MGHRA and CDR2 as YSYEKL. Trimming stripped 4 bases from V and 11 bases from J, with 17 bases between. The CDR3 is made up of 13 amino acids. CDR3 loop: CASSLEVRARAFF. Here the CDR3 DNA reads TGCGCCAGCAGCCTAGAGGTGAGGGCTCGGGCTTTCTTT.

The chain is built from TRBV6-5 and TRBJ2-7; 7 nucleotides align to TRBD1. Germline V lookup: CDR1 MNHEY, CDR2 SVGAGI. This CDR3 spans 12 amino acids. With 5 bases clipped from V and 3 bases from J, the junction kept 1 base outside the gene matches. The CDR3 region has the DNA TGTGCCAGCAGTAGGGACAGCTACGAGCAGTACTTC. Protein: CASSRDSYEQYF.

The chain joins TRBV11-2 to TRBJ1-5; the D gene is possibly TRBD1 (5 bases). Trimming stripped 3 bases from V and 5 bases from J, with 8 bases between. This CDR3 has 13 residues. Germline CDR1 is SGHAT and CDR2 is FQNNGV. The chain's CDR3 is CASSFDRHQPQHF. The CDR3, as DNA: TGTGCCAGCAGCTTCGACAGACATCAGCCCCAGCATTTT.

The chain recombines TRBV19 with TRBJ1-5; 7 nucleotides match TRBD1. With V trimmed by 3 bases and J by 2 bases, 4 bases remained unmatched. From germline, CDR1 is LNHDA and CDR2 SQIVND (reference sequence). The CDR3 sequence is 15 residues long. This CDR3 reads CASSMEGAGNQPQHF. The CDR3 coding sequence is TGTGCCAGTAGTATGGAGGGGGCAGGCAATCAGCCCCAGCATTTT.

The CDR3 sequence is CASSLNPGNNQPQHF. CDR3 DNA: TGTGCCAGCAGCCTTAATCCAGGGAACAATCAGCCCCAGCATTTT. The chain combines TRBV4-2 with TRBJ1-5, with a weak D call TRBD1 (5 bases). The CDR3 is 15 residues long. The germline V gene has CDR1 LGHNA and CDR2 YNFKEQ. Trimming stripped 4 bases from V and 3 bases from J, with 13 bases between.

This sequence joins TRBV4-1 and TRBJ1-2; maybe TRBD1 (5 bases). Germline-derived CDR1 and CDR2 are MGHRA and YSYEKL. The CDR3 loop spans 13 amino acids. V was pared by 1 base and J by 8 bases, with 11 bases between. The CDR3 sequence is CASSQVPGNGYTF. The CDR3 coding sequence is TGCGCCAGCAGCCAAGTTCCAGGGAACGGCTACACCTTC.

The rearrangement links TRBV9 to TRBJ1-2; the match to TRBD1 covers 9 bases. Germline V gene sequence: CDR1 SGDLS, CDR2 YYNGEE. This CDR3 comprises 14 residues. Trimming removed 4 bases from V and 5 bases from J; junction bases left unmatched: 6. The CDR3 nucleotides are TGTGCCAGCAGCTTAACAGGGGGCTGGTATGGCTACACCTTC. This sequence encodes CASSLTGGWYGYTF.

V usage is TRBV12-5 and J usage is TRBJ2-7; D not resolved. The V and J ends lost 5 bases and 5 bases respectively, with 16 bases between them. This CDR3 contains 14 residues. Germline V lookup: CDR1 LGHNT, CDR2 FRNRAP. CDR3 nucleotide sequence: TGTGCTAGTGGTCCCCCCCACCAACTTGACGAGCAGTACTTC. Its protein product is CASGPPHQLDEQYF.

The gene calls are TRBV2 and TRBJ2-5, with TRBD2 identical over 8 bases. This CDR3 comprises 14 residues. The germline V gene has CDR1 SNHLY and CDR2 FYNNEI. The V segment lost 6 bases and the J segment 1 base; nucleotides outside the gene matches: 4. In DNA, the CDR3 is TGTGCCAGCAGCATGACTAGCGCCCAAGAGACCCAGTACTTC. Translation gives CASSMTSAQETQYF.

J is TRBJ1-2 and V is TRBV28; no definite D call. This CDR3 spans 14 amino acids. Trimming took 2 bases from V and 0 from J, leaving 7 bases between them. Germline values: CDR1 MDHEN, CDR2 SYDVKM. The CDR3 is CASSLKGANYGYTF. As DNA, the CDR3 is TGTGCCAGCAGTTTAAAGGGTGCTAACTATGGCTACACCTTC.

This chain joins TRBV18 and TRBJ2-1, with D uncertain. The CDR3 is 13 amino acids. V shed 0 bases and J shed 6 bases, with 6 bases lying between them. The germline V gene has CDR1 KGHSH and CDR2 LQKENI. For the CDR3, the DNA is TGTGCCAGCTCACCACCCTTAGCCAATGAGCAGTTCTTC. Its translation is CASSPPLANEQFF.

The chain uses TRBV7-2 and TRBJ2-3; no firm D call. This CDR3 has 16 residues. V gave up 4 bases and J gave up 4 bases, with 18 bases separating them. Germline V lookup: CDR1 SGHTA, CDR2 FQGNSA. The CDR3 DNA is TGTGCCAGCAGCTCCCATCCTGAGTCCGCTGCAGATACGCAGTATTTT. Translation: CASSSHPESAADTQYF.

The chain recombines TRBV11-3 with TRBJ2-5; D not certain. The J call may be faulty, since TRBJ2-7 better matches the DNA end. Germline V gives CDR1 SGHNT, CDR2 YENEEA. The CDR3 is made up of 15 amino acids. For the CDR3, the DNA is TGTGCCAGCAGCTCCCGAGGCTACCGCCTAAGCGAGCAGTACTTC. Translation gives CASSSRGYRLSEQYF.

The chain combines TRBV18 with TRBJ2-3, with D maybe TRBD2 (6 bases). CDR1 KGHSH and CDR2 LQKENI come from the germline V gene. The CDR3 totals 15 residues. The V gene lost 4 bases and the J gene lost 8 bases, with 19 bases spanning the gap. This chain's CDR3 is CASSLFSGDRGTQYF. The CDR3 coding sequence is TGTGCCAGCTCACTCTTCTCGGGGGATCGAGGTACGCAGTATTTT. The variable domain in full, completed from reference TRBV18 and TRBJ2-3, reads NAGVMQNPRHLVRRRGQEARLRCSPMKGHSHVYWYRQLPEEGLKFMVYLQKENIIDESGMPKERFSAEFPKEGPSILRIQQVVRGDSAAYFCASSLFSGDRGTQYFGPGTRLTVL.

The V and J genes are TRBV19 and TRBJ2-3; 10 positions match TRBD2. The V segment lost 9 bases and the J segment 0 bases; nucleotides outside the gene matches: 18. The germline CDR1 and CDR2 sequences are LNHDA and SQIVND (reference sequence). There are 19 residues in the CDR3. Here the CDR3 reads CARGTGTFLTSGSTDTQYF. The CDR3 coding sequence is TGTGCCAGGGGTACAGGTACCTTCTTGACTAGCGGGAGCACAGATACGCAGTATTTT.

The CDR3 spells CASSLGDNTGELFF. CDR3 DNA: TGCGCCAGCAGCTTGGGTGATAACACCGGGGAGCTGTTTTTT. This chain links TRBV5-1 with TRBJ2-2; D unclear. Per germline, CDR1 SGHRS and CDR2 YFSETQ. CDR3 length equals 14 residues. V lost 0 bases, J lost 2 bases, and 5 bases lay in between.

This rearrangement joins TRBV5-4 to TRBJ2-7; possibly TRBD1 or TRBD2 for D (7 bases each). V was cut by 0 bases and J by 10 bases, with 20 bases left in between. This CDR3 spans 15 amino acids. From germline, CDR1 is SGHNT and CDR2 YYREEE (reference sequence). The CDR3, as DNA: TGTGCCAGCAGCTTGGAGCGGGACAGTTCCGTTCTTCAGTACTTC. Protein sequence: CASSLERDSSVLQYF.

As regards this clone: Different DNA sequences within this sample yield the same CDR3. The chain employs TRBV19 and TRBJ2-7; 7 bases are shared with TRBD1. V was pared by 5 bases and J by 2 bases, with 6 bases of the junction left unmatched. CDR1 is LNHDA and CDR2 is SQIVND in the germline V gene (reference sequence). This CDR3 is 14 amino acids long. The CDR3 reads CASSPRDRPYEQYF. CDR3 nucleotides: TGTGCCAGTAGTCCTAGGGACAGACCCTACGAGCAGTACTTC.

The chain is built from TRBV27 and TRBJ1-2, with D maybe TRBD1 (5 bases). The CDR3 has 9 residues. CDR1 and CDR2 (germline): MNHEY, SMNVEV (reference sequence). V was shortened by 7 bases and J by 13 bases, with 10 bases between the two germline ends. The CDR3 is CASNKGCTF. DNA for the CDR3: TGTGCCAGCAATAAGGGGTGCACCTTC.

CDR3 in DNA: TGTGCCAGCAGCTTCCAGGGCGAGAACACTGAAGCTTTCTTT. Residues: CASSFQGENTEAFF. The chain employs TRBV11-3 and TRBJ1-1, with D tentatively TRBD1 (5 bases). The CDR3 loop spans 14 amino acids. Per the germline V gene, CDR1 is SGHNT and CDR2 is YENEEA. V dropped 3 bases and J dropped 1 base, with 9 bases sitting between them.

The V and J genes are TRBV11-1 and TRBJ1-6; D is undetermined. V dropped 7 bases and J dropped 7 bases, with 17 bases sitting between them. The germline gives CDR1 SGHAT, CDR2 FQDESV (reference sequence). This CDR3 is built from 15 residues. The CDR3, as DNA: TGTGCCAGCAAGATAAACAACCGGAGAAATTCACCCCTCCACTTT. Amino acid sequence: CASKINNRRNSPLHF. Full variable domain (remainder filled in from reference TRBV11-1 and TRBJ1-6): EAEVAQSPRYKITEKSQAVAFWCDPISGHATLYWYRQILGQGPELLVQFQDESVVDDSQLPKDRFSAERLKGVDSTLKIQPAELGDSAMYLCASKINNRRNSPLHFGNGTRLTVT.

This clone was seen a handful of times. The rearrangement links TRBV4-1 to TRBJ1-3; the D gene is possibly TRBD1 (5 bases). V lost 1 base and J 7 bases, leaving 8 bases between the germline ends. Germline assignment: CDR1 MGHRA and CDR2 YSYEKL. The CDR3 length is 13 residues. The CDR3 DNA reads TGCGCCAGCAGCCAAGTGGGGCTTAACACCATATATTTT. Its translation is CASSQVGLNTIYF.

The CDR3 sequence is CASSLGQVPTDTQYF. The CDR3 DNA reads TGTGCCAGCAGCTTGGGACAGGTACCCACAGATACGCAGTATTTT. The rearrangement joins TRBV11-2 to TRBJ2-3, with TRBD1 matching over 8 bases. This CDR3 is 15 amino acids long. CDR1 and CDR2 (germline): SGHAT, FQNNGV. V shed 3 bases and J 2 bases; nucleotides not matched to a gene: 4.

The J gene is TRBJ2-6, the V gene TRBV6-5; TRBD1 might be the D (6 bases). Trimming left V 7 bases short and J 9 bases short, with 10 bases between. The CDR3 totals 12 residues. Germline V gives CDR1 MNHEY, CDR2 SVGAGI. CDR3 amino acids: CASTRDNNVLTF. The CDR3 coding sequence is TGTGCCAGCACTCGGGACAACAACGTCCTGACTTTC.

V gene TRBV6-1 combines with J gene TRBJ1-1, with TRBD1 matching over 9 bases. The CDR3 runs to 17 residues. In germline, CDR1 is MNHNS, CDR2 SASEGT. Trimming took 3 bases from V and 0 from J; bases not matched to a gene: 8. The CDR3 sequence: CASSDPDRGELNTEAFF. The CDR3 coding sequence is TGTGCCAGCAGTGACCCGGACAGGGGTGAATTGAACACTGAAGCTTTCTTT.